This T cell receptor (beta chain) was found in a study of blood T cell repertoires in COVID-19. Study details: The study drew acute and convalescent COVID-19 samples from the United States, Italy and Spain. Nucleic acid was either cDNA or gDNA, and it came from T cells, B-cell-depleted T cells, or PBMCs.

Only one count was recorded for this clone. As processed by the authors: Amplification of reference gene primers was used by the study to estimate nucleated cell counts. Measured with immunoSEQ multiplex PCR; TCRdb has only the in-frame clones, and not every one. V and J calls plus clone size are reproduced from that table; the DNA served to infer D and trimming. The table has 200,000 or so clones, roughly 84% seen once; the top ten hold about 6.8%. Sample: peripheral blood. The sequence came from a woman aged 40 to 55 who had recovered from COVID-19.

The CDR3 nucleotides are TGTGCCTGGGGGCCGGGACAGAGCTCCTACAATGAGCAGTTCTTC. Residues: CAWGPGQSSYNEQFF. The chain uses TRBV30 and TRBJ2-1, with TRBD1 identical over 7 bases. The CDR3 runs 15 residues. Germline V gives CDR1 GTSNPN, CDR2 SVGIG (reference sequence). V lost 5 bases, J lost 0 bases, and 7 bases stayed unmatched.